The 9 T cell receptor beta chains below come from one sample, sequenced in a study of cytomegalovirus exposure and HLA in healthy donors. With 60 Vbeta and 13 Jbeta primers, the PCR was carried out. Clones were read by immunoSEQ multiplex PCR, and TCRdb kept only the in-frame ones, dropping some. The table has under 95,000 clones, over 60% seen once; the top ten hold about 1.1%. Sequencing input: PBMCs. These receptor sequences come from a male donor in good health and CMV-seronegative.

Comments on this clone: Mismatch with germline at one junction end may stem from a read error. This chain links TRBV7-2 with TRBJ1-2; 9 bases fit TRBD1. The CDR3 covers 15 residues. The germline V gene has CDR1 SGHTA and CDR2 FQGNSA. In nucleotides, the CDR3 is TGTGCCAGCAGCTGGAGTGGGACAGGGATCTATGGCTACCCCTTC. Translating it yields CASSWSGTGIYGYPF.

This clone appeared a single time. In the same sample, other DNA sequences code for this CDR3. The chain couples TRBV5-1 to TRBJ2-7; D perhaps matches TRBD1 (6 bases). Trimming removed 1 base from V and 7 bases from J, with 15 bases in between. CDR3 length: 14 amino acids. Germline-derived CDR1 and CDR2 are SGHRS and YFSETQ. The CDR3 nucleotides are TGCGCCAGCAGCTTGAGTCCTACTGGGACAGAGCAGTACTTC. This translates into CASSLSPTGTEQYF.

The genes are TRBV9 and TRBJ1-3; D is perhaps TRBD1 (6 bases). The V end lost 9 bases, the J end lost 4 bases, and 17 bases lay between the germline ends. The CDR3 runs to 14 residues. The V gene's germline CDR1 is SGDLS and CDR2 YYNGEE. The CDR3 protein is CATGGGGYGNTIYF. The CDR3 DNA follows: TGTGCCACCGGAGGGGGGGGGTACGGAAACACCATATATTTT.

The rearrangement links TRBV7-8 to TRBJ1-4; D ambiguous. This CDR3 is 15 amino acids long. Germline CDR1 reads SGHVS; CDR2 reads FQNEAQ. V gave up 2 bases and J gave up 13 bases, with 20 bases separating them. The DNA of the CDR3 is TGTGCCAGCAGCTTAAGTAAGCCCGAAATACCGGGACTGTTTTTT. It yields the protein CASSLSKPEIPGLFF. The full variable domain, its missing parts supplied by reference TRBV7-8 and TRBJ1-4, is GAGVSQSPRYKVAKRGQDVALRCDPISGHVSLFWYQQALGQGPEFLTYFQNEAQLDKSGLPSDRFFAERPEGSVSTLKIQRTQQEDSAVYLCASSLSKPEIPGLFFGSGTQLSVL.

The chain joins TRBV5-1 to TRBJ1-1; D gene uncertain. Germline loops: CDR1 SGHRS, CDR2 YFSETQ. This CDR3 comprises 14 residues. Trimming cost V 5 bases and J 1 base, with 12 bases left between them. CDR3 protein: CASRLTAANTEAFF. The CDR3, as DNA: TGCGCCAGCAGACTAACAGCGGCGAACACTGAAGCTTTCTTT.

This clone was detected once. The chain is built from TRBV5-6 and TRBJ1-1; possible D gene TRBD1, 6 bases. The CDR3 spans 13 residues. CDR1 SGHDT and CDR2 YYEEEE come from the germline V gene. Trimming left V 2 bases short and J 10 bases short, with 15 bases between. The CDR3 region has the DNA TGTGCCAGCAGCTTAGGGGGGGCCGGGGGAGCTTTCTTT. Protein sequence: CASSLGGAGGAFF.

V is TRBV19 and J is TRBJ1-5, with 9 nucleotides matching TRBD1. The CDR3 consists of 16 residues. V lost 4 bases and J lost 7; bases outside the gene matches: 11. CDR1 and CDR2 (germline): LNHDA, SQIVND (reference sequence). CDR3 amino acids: CASSTDGTGTYQPQHF. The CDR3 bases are TGTGCCAGTAGTACCGACGGGACAGGGACTTACCAGCCCCAGCATTTT. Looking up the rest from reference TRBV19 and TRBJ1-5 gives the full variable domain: DGGITQSPKYLFRKEGQNVTLSCEQNLNHDAMYWYRQDPGQGLRLIYYSQIVNDFQKGDIAEGYSVSREKKESFPLTVTSAQKNPTAFYLCASSTDGTGTYQPQHFGDGTRLSIL.

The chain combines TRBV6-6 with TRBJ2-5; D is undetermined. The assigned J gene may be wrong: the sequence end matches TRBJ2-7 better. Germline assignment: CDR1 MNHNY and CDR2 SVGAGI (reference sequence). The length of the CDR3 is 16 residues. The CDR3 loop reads CASSYNERSQSYEQYF. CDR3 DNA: TGTGCCAGCAGTTACAATGAGCGAAGCCAATCCTACGAGCAGTACTTC.

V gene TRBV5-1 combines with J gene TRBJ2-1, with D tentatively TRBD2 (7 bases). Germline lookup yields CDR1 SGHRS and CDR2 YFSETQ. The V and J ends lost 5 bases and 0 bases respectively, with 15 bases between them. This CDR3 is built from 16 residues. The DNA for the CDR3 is TGCGCCAGCAGACCGGGCGGGGGCCGCTCCTACAATGAGCAGTTCTTC. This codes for CASRPGGGRSYNEQFF. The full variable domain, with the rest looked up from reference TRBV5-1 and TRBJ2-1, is KAGVTQTPRYLIKTRGQQVTLSCSPISGHRSVSWYQQTPGQGLQFLFEYFSETQRNKGNFPGRFSGRQFSNSRSEMNVSTLELGDSALYLCASRPGGGRSYNEQFFGPGTRLTVL.